These 21 T cell receptor beta chains were all obtained from the same sample, sequenced in a study of cytomegalovirus exposure and HLA in healthy donors. 13 Jbeta primers and 60 Vbeta primers were used for the PCR. Some clones are missing from TCRdb's copy, which holds only in-frame ones; the method was immunoSEQ multiplex PCR. Of roughly 43,000 clones listed, about 80% are singletons. The specimen was PBMCs. All receptors come from a man aged 25-45 years in good health and CMV-seronegative.

V and J are TRBV28 and TRBJ1-5; 11 bases line up with TRBD1. V was clipped by 6 bases and J by 7 bases; unmatched bases: 8. Germline CDR1 MDHEN, CDR2 SYDVKM. The length of the CDR3 is 15 residues. DNA of the CDR3: TGTGCCAGCAGATTCTCGGACAGGGGGCTACAGCCCCAGCATTTT. The encoded protein is CASRFSDRGLQPQHF. Together with reference TRBV28 and TRBJ1-5, the CDR3 gives the full variable domain: DVKVTQSSRYLVKRTGEKVFLECVQDMDHENMFWYRQDPGLGLRLIYFSYDVKMKEKGDIPEGYSVSREKKERFSLILESASTNQTSMYLCASRFSDRGLQPQHFGDGTRLSIL.

This chain connects TRBV9 to TRBJ2-3; D possibly corresponds to TRBD1 (5 bases). The CDR3 covers 16 residues. Germline-derived CDR1 and CDR2 are SGDLS and YYNGEE. V was pared by 3 bases and J by 2 bases, with 16 bases between. The CDR3 DNA reads TGTGCCAGCAGCGGTCTAGGGGTATCGAACACAGATACGCAGTATTTT. The encoded protein is CASSGLGVSNTDTQYF.

CDR3 loop: CASSQEEGLAVEQFF. Written as DNA, the CDR3 is TGCGCCAGCAGCCAAGAAGAGGGACTAGCGGTTGAGCAGTTCTTC. J is TRBJ2-1 and V is TRBV4-3, with 11 bases aligning to TRBD2. The CDR3 sequence is 15 residues long. After removal of 0 bases from V and 9 bases from J, the junction contained 4 bases not matched to a gene. Per the germline V gene, CDR1 is LGHNA and CDR2 is YSLEER.

The chain employs TRBV4-3 and TRBJ2-3; 11 bases line up with TRBD2. Per germline, CDR1 LGHNA and CDR2 YSLEER. The CDR3 runs to 15 residues. J gave up 1 base and V 5 bases, and 2 bases lay outside the gene matches. The CDR3 loop reads CASSGTSGRTDTQYF. The DNA for the CDR3 is TGCGCCAGCAGCGGGACTAGCGGACGCACAGATACGCAGTATTTT.

V is TRBV19 and J is TRBJ2-3; 8 nucleotides match TRBD1. Trimming took 5 bases from V and 8 from J; bases not matched to a gene: 12. This CDR3 comprises 15 residues. Germline-derived CDR1 and CDR2 are LNHDA and SQIVND (reference sequence). The DNA for the CDR3 is TGTGCCAGTAGTTACCGGACAGGGCTTCTTGGTACGCAGTATTTT. Its protein product is CASSYRTGLLGTQYF.

The chain recombines TRBV19 with TRBJ2-3, with 14 nucleotides matching TRBD2. V shed 4 bases, J shed 12 bases, and the junction held 9 bases outside the gene matches. Germline CDR1 LNHDA, CDR2 SQIVND (reference sequence). This CDR3 has 15 residues. The CDR3, as DNA: TGTGCCAGTAGTACCGACACGACTAGCGGGAGGGCCCAGTATTTT. Amino acids: CASSTDTTSGRAQYF. Based on the CDR3 plus reference TRBV19 and TRBJ2-3, the full variable domain is DGGITQSPKYLFRKEGQNVTLSCEQNLNHDAMYWYRQDPGQGLRLIYYSQIVNDFQKGDIAEGYSVSREKKESFPLTVTSAQKNPTAFYLCASSTDTTSGRAQYFGPGTRLTVL.

The V gene is TRBV25-1, the J gene TRBJ2-1; 9 bases agree with TRBD1. Unmatched junction bases numbered 5, after V lost 2 bases and J lost 6 bases. The CDR3 has 15 residues. Germline V CDR1 and CDR2: MGHDK, SYGVNS. CDR3 sequence reads: CASSEPGQGLNEQFF. CDR3 coding DNA: TGTGCCAGCAGTGAACCGGGACAGGGCCTCAATGAGCAGTTCTTC.

V is TRBV13 and J is TRBJ2-7, with D hard to call. The CDR3 sequence is 14 residues long. Trimming stripped 5 bases from V and 3 bases from J, with 14 bases between. Germline CDR1 PRHDT, CDR2 FYEKMQ (reference sequence). This CDR3 is CASSNSGGFYEQYF. In DNA form, the CDR3 reads TGTGCCAGCAGCAACTCGGGTGGGTTCTACGAGCAGTACTTC.

There are a few counts of this clone. The rearrangement uses TRBV5-4 and TRBJ1-3; D perhaps matches TRBD1 (6 bases). CDR1 and CDR2 (germline): SGHNT, YYREEE (reference sequence). Trimming stripped 1 base from V and 0 bases from J, with 11 bases between. This CDR3 is built from 16 residues. Here the CDR3 DNA reads TGTGCCAGCAGCTTGACAGGGCCCCGCTCTGGAAACACCATATATTTT. Protein: CASSLTGPRSGNTIYF. Complete variable domain (other parts from reference TRBV5-4 and TRBJ1-3): ETGVTQSPTHLIKTRGQQVTLRCSSQSGHNTVSWYQQALGQGPQFIFQYYREEENGRGNFPPRFSGLQFPNYSSELNVNALELDDSALYLCASSLTGPRSGNTIYFGEGSWLTVV.

The genes are TRBV29-1 and TRBJ1-2; tentative D call: TRBD1 (5 bases). The CDR3 has 11 residues. The V gene's germline CDR1 is SQVTM and CDR2 ANQGSEA. Trimming pared 4 bases from V and 5 bases from J, leaving 8 bases between. The CDR3 spells CSVGTNYGYTF. The CDR3 coding sequence is TGCAGCGTTGGGACAAATTATGGCTACACCTTC.

This clone was recorded only once. V gene TRBV7-3 combines with J gene TRBJ2-5, with TRBD2 matching over 9 bases. Unmatched junction bases numbered 4, after V lost 3 bases and J lost 5 bases. Germline CDR1 SGHTA, CDR2 FQGTGA. The CDR3 consists of 14 residues. CDR3 sequence: CASSFAGGGETQYF. CDR3 sequence (DNA): TGTGCCAGCAGCTTTGCGGGAGGGGGGGAGACCCAGTACTTC.

This chain joins TRBV29-1 and TRBJ2-5, with 9 bases identical to TRBD2. Per the germline V gene, CDR1 is SQVTM and CDR2 is ANQGSEA. CDR3 length: 13 amino acids. V shed 4 bases and J 4 bases; nucleotides not matched to a gene: 4. The chain's CDR3 is CSVGVAGAETQYF. DNA for the CDR3: TGCAGCGTTGGAGTAGCGGGAGCAGAGACCCAGTACTTC.

The V gene is TRBV6-6, the J gene TRBJ1-5; possible D gene TRBD1, 6 bases. The V end was cut by 2 bases, the J end by 2 bases, with 10 bases between. This CDR3 has 15 residues. Germline V CDR1 and CDR2: MNHNY, SVGAGI (reference sequence). DNA for the CDR3: TGTGCCAGCAGTTACCCCTCAGGGGGCAATCAGCCCCAGCATTTT. Residues: CASSYPSGGNQPQHF.

The chain couples TRBV21-1 to TRBJ1-1; TRBD1 reflects the table's D call only, with no check against the DNA. TRBV21-1 is a documented pseudogene. CDR3 length: 16 residues. The CDR3 reads CASSKEEGQLNTEAFF. As DNA, the CDR3 is TGTGCCAGCAGCAAAGAAGAGGGACAACTGAACACTGAAGCTTTCTTT.

The genes are TRBV5-5 and TRBJ1-5, with D hard to call. The germline V gene encodes CDR1 SGHKS and CDR2 YYEKEE (reference sequence). Trimming pared 2 bases from V and 3 bases from J, leaving 15 bases between. CDR3 length: 16 residues. The CDR3 is CASSLTVATHNQPQHF. In DNA, the CDR3 is TGTGCCAGCAGCTTAACTGTCGCGACACACAATCAGCCCCAGCATTTT.

The genes are TRBV7-2 and TRBJ2-7; TRBD1 is a possible D gene (5 bases). This CDR3 region has 13 residues. The V and J ends lost 0 bases and 4 bases respectively, with 7 bases between them. The germline gives CDR1 SGHTA, CDR2 FQGNSA. CDR3: CASSLATEYEQYF. The CDR3 nucleotides are TGTGCCAGCAGCTTAGCGACAGAATACGAGCAGTACTTC.

The CDR3, as DNA: TGTGCCAGCACCTGGACAGTTGGCACCGGGGAGCTGTTTTTT. Encoded protein: CASTWTVGTGELFF. This chain uses TRBV2 with TRBJ2-2; tentative D call: TRBD1 (6 bases). CDR1 and CDR2 from the germline V gene are SNHLY and FYNNEI. V gave up 7 bases and J gave up 4 bases, with 13 bases separating them. This CDR3 is built from 14 residues.

This rearrangement joins TRBV27 to TRBJ1-2; 7 positions match TRBD1. The CDR3 covers 17 residues. Trimming at V came to 5 bases and at J to 1 base, leaving 13 bases not matched to a gene. The germline CDR1 and CDR2 sequences are MNHEY and SMNVEV (reference sequence). CDR3 nucleotide sequence: TGTGCCAGCAGTCCAGGGTGGGGACAGATCTATAACTATGGCTACACCTTC. It translates to CASSPGWGQIYNYGYTF.

This clone was observed a handful of times. V gene TRBV6-4 combines with J gene TRBJ1-1; possible D gene TRBD1, 5 bases. V was cut by 1 base and J by 5 bases, with 8 bases left in between. This CDR3 region has 13 residues. The V gene's germline CDR1 is MRHNA and CDR2 SNTAGT. The CDR3 here is CASSDWEGTEAFF. CDR3 sequence (DNA): TGTGCCAGCAGTGACTGGGAGGGGACTGAAGCTTTCTTT.

V gene TRBV5-8 combines with J gene TRBJ2-1; 8 nucleotides match TRBD2. CDR3 size: 14 residues. Per the germline V gene, CDR1 is SGHTS and CDR2 is YDEGEE. V trimming: 7 bases; J trimming: 5 bases; junction bases outside the gene matches: 8. The CDR3 protein is CASHSGRADNEQFF. As DNA, the CDR3 is TGTGCCAGCCACTCCGGGAGGGCGGACAATGAGCAGTTCTTC.

The chain has TRBV6-5 and TRBJ1-1; TRBD1 matches at 9 bases. V was pared by 0 bases and J by 11 bases, with 7 bases of the junction left unmatched. Germline V gene data show CDR1 as MNHEY and CDR2 as SVGAGI. The CDR3 covers 14 residues. The CDR3 is CASSYSPWTGDAFF. CDR3 coding DNA: TGTGCCAGCAGTTACTCGCCATGGACAGGGGACGCTTTCTTT.